The text below deals with one T cell receptor beta chain. These data belong to a study of CD8 T cells in Susac syndrome. With random hexamers, reverse transcription was performed on roughly 0.45 to 1 ug of RNA. MiXCR, run by TCRdb on the immunoSEQ multiplex PCR reads, gives a single entry per CDR3 protein. Among about 210,000 distinct CDR3 sequences, approximately 94% were seen once, and the ten largest hold roughly 0.14%. Germline CDR1 and CDR2: SQVTM and ANQGSEA. The CDR3 contains 14 residues. V lost 6 bases to trimming and J lost 6 bases; unmatched junction nucleotides: 6. The chain employs TRBV29-1 and TRBJ2-3; 13 bases are a match to TRBD2. The sequence came from a human donor with Susac syndrome. Sequenced: CD4+ T cells from PBMCs. This CDR3 reads CSVPTSGGLDTQYF. CDR3 bases: TGCAGCGTCCCGACTAGCGGGGGGCTGGATACGCAGTATTTT.